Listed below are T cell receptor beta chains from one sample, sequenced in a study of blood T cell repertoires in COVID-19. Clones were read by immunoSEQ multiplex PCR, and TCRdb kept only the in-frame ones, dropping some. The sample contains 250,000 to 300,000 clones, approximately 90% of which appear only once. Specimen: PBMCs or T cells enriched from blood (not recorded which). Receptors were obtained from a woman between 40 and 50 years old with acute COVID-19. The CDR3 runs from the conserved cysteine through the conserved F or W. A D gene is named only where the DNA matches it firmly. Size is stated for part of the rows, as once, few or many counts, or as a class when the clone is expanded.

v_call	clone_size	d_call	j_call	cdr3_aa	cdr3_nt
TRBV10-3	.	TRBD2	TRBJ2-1	CAISEQAGASNEQFF	TGTGCCATCAGTGAACAAGCGGGAGCAAGTAATGAGCAGTTCTTC
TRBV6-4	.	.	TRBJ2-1	CASSDGEQGHNEQFF	TGTGCCAGCAGTGACGGGGAACAGGGCCACAATGAGCAGTTCTTC
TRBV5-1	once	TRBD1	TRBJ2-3	CASSVNPGGMSTDTQYF	TGCGCCAGCAGCGTAAACCCAGGGGGCATGAGCACAGATACGCAGTATTTT
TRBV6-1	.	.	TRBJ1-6	CASSEPGLSYNSPLHF	TGTGCCAGCAGTGAACCGGGACTGTCCTATAATTCACCCCTCCACTTT
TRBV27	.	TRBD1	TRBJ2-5	CASRSVGQGETQYF	TGTGCCAGCAGATCGGTCGGACAGGGAGAGACCCAGTACTTC
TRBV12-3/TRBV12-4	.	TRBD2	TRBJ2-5	CASSWGGETQYF	TGTGCCAGCAGCTGGGGAGGGGAGACCCAGTACTTC
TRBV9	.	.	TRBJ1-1	CASSGNGAGTEAFF	TGTGCCAGCAGTGGAAACGGGGCGGGGACTGAAGCTTTCTTT
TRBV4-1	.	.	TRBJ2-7	CASSQALGRGPSSYEQYF	TGCGCCAGCAGCCAAGCGCTGGGCAGGGGACCAAGCTCCTACGAGCAGTACTTC
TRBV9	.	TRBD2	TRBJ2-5	CASSAMVGGVQETQYF	TGTGCCAGCAGCGCCATGGTGGGGGGGGTCCAAGAGACCCAGTACTTC
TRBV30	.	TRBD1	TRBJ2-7	CAWSPKGATYEQYF	TGTGCCTGGAGCCCGAAGGGGGCCACATACGAGCAGTACTTC
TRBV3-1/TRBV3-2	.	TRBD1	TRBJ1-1	CASSPRLTPGTDSMNTEAFF	TGTGCCAGCAGCCCGAGACTCACTCCCGGGACAGACTCTATGAACACTGAAGCTTTCTTT
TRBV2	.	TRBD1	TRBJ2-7	CASRGDRDNEQYF	TGTGCCAGCAGGGGGGACAGGGACAACGAGCAGTACTTC
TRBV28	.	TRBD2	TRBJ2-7	CASSLTRLAGPSYF	TGTGCCAGCAGTCTTACCCGACTAGCGGGGCCCTCGTACTTC
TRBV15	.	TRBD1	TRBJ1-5	CATSRALTGPNQPQHF	TGTGCCACCAGCAGAGCCCTGACAGGGCCAAATCAGCCCCAGCATTTT
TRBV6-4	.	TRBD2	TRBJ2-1	CASSPVFSGRENEQFF	TGTGCCAGCAGCCCTGTCTTTAGCGGGAGGGAAAATGAGCAGTTCTTC
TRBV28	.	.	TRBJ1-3	CASSLTSLSGNTIYF	TGTGCCAGCAGTCTGACAAGTCTCTCTGGAAACACCATATATTTT
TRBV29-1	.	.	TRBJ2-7	CSAYGGREQYF	TGCAGCGCGTACGGGGGGCGAGAGCAGTACTTC
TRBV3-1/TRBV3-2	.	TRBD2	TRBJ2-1	CASSPLVAGAGGGSFF	TGTGCCAGCAGCCCCCTGGTAGCGGGGGCTGGGGGGGGGTCGTTCTTC
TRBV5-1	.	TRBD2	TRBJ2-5	CASSGTTRLETQYF	TGCGCCAGCAGCGGGACTACTAGATTAGAGACCCAGTACTTC
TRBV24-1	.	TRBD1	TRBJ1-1	CATSVGTGGEAFF	TGTGCCACCAGTGTGGGGACAGGGGGTGAAGCTTTCTTT
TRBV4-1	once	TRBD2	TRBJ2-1	CASSQEGLAGSYNEQFF	TGCGCCAGCAGCCAAGAGGGACTAGCGGGATCCTACAATGAGCAGTTCTTC
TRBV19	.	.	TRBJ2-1	CASSIGLDPYNEQFF	TGTGCCAGTAGTATCGGACTCGACCCATACAATGAGCAGTTCTTC
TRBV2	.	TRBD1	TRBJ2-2	CASRRPGQGYTGELFF	TGTGCCAGCAGGCGACCGGGACAGGGATACACCGGGGAGCTGTTTTTT
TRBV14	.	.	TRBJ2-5	CASSQEFAGARWAQYF	TGTGCCAGCAGCCAAGAATTTGCGGGGGCCAGGTGGGCCCAGTACTTC
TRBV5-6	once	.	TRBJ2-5	CASSWGSGGRETQYF	TGTGCCAGCAGTTGGGGGTCGGGGGGCCGGGAGACCCAGTACTTC
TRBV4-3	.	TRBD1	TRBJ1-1	CASSQGDRGLGNTEAFF	TGCGCCAGCAGCCAAGGGGACAGGGGGTTGGGAAACACTGAAGCTTTCTTT
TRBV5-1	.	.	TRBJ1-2	CASSPQGVPYGYTF	TGCGCCAGCAGTCCACAGGGTGTACCCTATGGCTACACCTTC
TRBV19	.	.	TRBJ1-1	CASRRRANTEAFF	TGTGCCAGTCGGAGGAGAGCGAACACTGAAGCTTTCTTT
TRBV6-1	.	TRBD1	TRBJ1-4	CASSSGTGVEKLFF	TGTGCCAGCAGTTCGGGGACAGGAGTTGAAAAACTGTTTTTT
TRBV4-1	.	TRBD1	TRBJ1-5	CASSQDPGQVFYSNQPQHF	TGCGCCAGCAGCCAAGACCCCGGACAGGTGTTCTATAGCAATCAGCCCCAGCATTTT
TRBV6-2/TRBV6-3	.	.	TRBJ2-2	CASSKSLNTGELFF	TGTGCCAGCAGTAAAAGCTTGAACACCGGGGAGCTGTTTTTT
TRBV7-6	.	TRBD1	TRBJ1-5	CASSLVGQGPGGNQPQHF	TGTGCCAGCAGCTTAGTGGGACAGGGGCCGGGGGGCAATCAGCCCCAGCATTTT
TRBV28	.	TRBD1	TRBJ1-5	CASTPDRAQPQHF	TGTGCCAGCACCCCGGACAGGGCTCAGCCCCAGCATTTT
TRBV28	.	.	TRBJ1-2	CASSLGGSGGYTF	TGTGCCAGCAGTTTAGGGGGGTCGGGCGGCTACACCTTC
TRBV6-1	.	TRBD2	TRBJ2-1	CASSEEGTSANNEQFF	TGTGCCAGCAGTGAAGAGGGGACTAGCGCAAACAATGAGCAGTTCTTC
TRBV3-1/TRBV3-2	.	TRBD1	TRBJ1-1	CASSSGTGRTEAFF	TGTGCCAGCAGCTCCGGGACAGGGCGAACTGAAGCTTTCTTT
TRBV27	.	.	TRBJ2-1	CASSFTRSEQFF	TGTGCCAGCAGTTTCACTAGAAGTGAGCAGTTCTTC
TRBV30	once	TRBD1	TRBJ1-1	CAWTGTGIPNTEAFF	TGTGCCTGGACCGGGACAGGGATCCCGAACACTGAAGCTTTCTTT
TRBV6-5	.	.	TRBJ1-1	CASRRGSNTEAFF	TGTGCCAGCAGAAGGGGTTCGAACACTGAAGCTTTCTTT
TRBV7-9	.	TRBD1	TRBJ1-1	CASSPRWGQGNTEAFF	TGTGCCAGCAGCCCACGTTGGGGACAGGGCAACACTGAAGCTTTCTTT
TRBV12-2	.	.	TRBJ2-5	CASRLVDGRLWETQYF	TGTGCAAGTCGCTTAGTAGACGGGAGGCTTTGGGAGACCCAGTACTTC
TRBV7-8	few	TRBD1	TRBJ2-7	CASTARGKYEQYF	TGTGCCAGCACCGCCAGGGGGAAGTACGAGCAGTACTTC
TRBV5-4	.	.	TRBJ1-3	CASSLGERLSGNTIYF	TGTGCCAGCAGCTTGGGGGAGAGACTGTCTGGAAACACCATATATTTT
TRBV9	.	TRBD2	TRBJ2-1	CASSPPAGVSYNEQFF	TGTGCCAGCAGCCCCCCCGCGGGGGTGTCCTACAATGAGCAGTTCTTC
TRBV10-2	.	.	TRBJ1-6	CASGRAGDNSPLHF	TGCGCCAGCGGTAGAGCCGGAGATAATTCACCCCTCCACTTT
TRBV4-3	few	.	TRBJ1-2	CASSQEGVGAGYGYTF	TGCGCCAGCAGCCAAGAGGGTGTTGGGGCTGGCTATGGCTACACCTTC
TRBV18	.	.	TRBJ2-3	CASSPRGRGTDTQYF	TGTGCCAGCTCACCAAGAGGTCGTGGAACAGATACGCAGTATTTT
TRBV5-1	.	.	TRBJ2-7	CASSFGGSWSYEQYF	TGCGCCAGCAGCTTCGGAGGCAGTTGGTCCTACGAGCAGTACTTC
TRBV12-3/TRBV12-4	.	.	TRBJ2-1	CASRSDSHNEQFF	TGTGCCAGCAGATCCGACAGCCACAATGAGCAGTTCTTC
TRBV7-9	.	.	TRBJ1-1	CASSFRIAGTEAFF	TGTGCCAGCAGCTTCCGGATTGCGGGAACTGAAGCTTTCTTT